The 15 T cell receptor beta chains presented below share a single source sample, sequenced in a study of control samples from healthy donors and cancer patients. Sequencing was performed with immunoSEQ multiplex PCR; in TCRdb, only in-frame clones are kept and a portion is missing. The table records about 34,000 clones, roughly 86% of them present only once. The specimen was PBMCs. These receptors all come from a woman in her thirties or forties with lung cancer.

V and J are TRBV21-1 and TRBJ1-2; the table's D gene call, TRBD1, was not cross checked with the DNA. TRBV21-1 constitutes a pseudogene. The CDR3 consists of 12 residues. The CDR3 DNA reads TGTGCCAGCAGCAACGGACAGGGAGGCTACACCTTC. Its protein product is CASSNGQGGYTF.

This clone was observed a handful of times. The chain uses TRBV19 and TRBJ1-6; TRBD1 matches 8 bases. The CDR3 runs 13 residues. With 4 bases clipped from V and 10 bases from J, the junction kept 3 bases outside the gene matches. The germline gives CDR1 LNHDA, CDR2 SQIVND (reference sequence). The CDR3 region is CASSSDRGSPLHF. CDR3 coding DNA: TGTGCCAGTAGTAGTGACAGGGGCTCACCCCTCCACTTT.

V gene TRBV4-2 combines with J gene TRBJ1-4; D perhaps matches TRBD1 (5 bases). Trimming cost V 4 bases and J 8 bases, with 17 bases left between them. The V gene's germline CDR1 is LGHNA and CDR2 YNFKEQ. The CDR3 totals 15 residues. CDR3 residues: CASSPGAGDREKLFF. CDR3 DNA: TGTGCCAGCAGCCCCGGGGCCGGGGATCGCGAAAAACTGTTTTTT.

The chain links TRBV6-5 to TRBJ1-4; the D is unclear. This CDR3 is 13 amino acids long. V dropped 4 bases and J dropped 6 bases, with 9 bases sitting between them. Germline V gives CDR1 MNHEY, CDR2 SVGAGI. The CDR3 reads CASSFSGDEKLFF. The CDR3 nucleotides read TGTGCCAGCAGTTTTAGCGGGGATGAAAAACTGTTTTTT.

The chain couples TRBV29-1 to TRBJ1-2; D might be TRBD1 (5 bases). The germline CDR1 and CDR2 sequences are SQVTM and ANQGSEA. The V end lost 5 bases, the J end lost 7 bases, and 11 bases lay between the germline ends. The CDR3 runs 11 residues. CDR3 protein: CSVTGGGGYTF. The CDR3 nucleotides read TGCAGCGTTACAGGCGGTGGTGGCTACACCTTC.

Comments on this clone: Other DNA sequences within the sample encode an identical CDR3. The V gene is TRBV4-3, the J gene TRBJ2-7; D is perhaps TRBD1 (6 bases). Germline-derived CDR1 and CDR2 are LGHNA and YSLEER. The length of the CDR3 is 15 residues. V lost 0 bases and J 0 bases, leaving 9 bases between the germline ends. The CDR3 coding sequence is TGCGCCAGCAGCCAAGATCAAGGGGGCTCCTACGAGCAGTACTTC. Residues: CASSQDQGGSYEQYF.

The gene calls are TRBV5-6 and TRBJ2-3; D gene ambiguous. There are 14 residues in the CDR3. CDR1 is SGHDT and CDR2 is YYEEEE in the germline V gene. The V gene lost 0 bases and the J gene lost 5 bases, with 10 bases spanning the gap. The CDR3, as DNA: TGTGCCAGCAGCTTGGACCCAGCGAAAGATACGCAGTATTTT. Protein product: CASSLDPAKDTQYF. The full variable domain, in which reference TRBV5-6 and TRBJ2-3 provide the parts outside the CDR3, is DAGVTQSPTHLIKTRGQQVTLRCSPKSGHDTVSWYQQALGQGPQFIFQYYEEEERQRGNFPDRFSGHQFPNYSSELNVNALLLGDSALYLCASSLDPAKDTQYFGPGTRLTVL.

The chain combines TRBV11-3 with TRBJ2-6; perhaps TRBD1 as D (6 bases). Germline V gene lookup returns CDR1 SGHNT and CDR2 YENEEA. The CDR3 loop spans 15 amino acids. Trimming cost V 8 bases and J 0 bases, with 11 bases left between them. The CDR3 region has the DNA TGTGCCAGCGACCAGGGGTTCTCTGGGGCCAACGTCCTGACTTTC. Translated: CASDQGFSGANVLTF.

The rearrangement links TRBV28 to TRBJ1-1, with D possibly matching TRBD1 (6 bases). Germline V gene lookup returns CDR1 MDHEN and CDR2 SYDVKM. The length of the CDR3 is 14 residues. Deletions cut 2 bases from V and 1 base from J, with 8 bases between. Here the CDR3 DNA reads TGTGCCAGCAGTTTAAACAGGGAGAACACTGAAGCTTTCTTT. Translating gives CASSLNRENTEAFF.

The rearrangement uses TRBV13 and TRBJ1-3; D call uncertain. Trimming removed 2 bases at V and 2 bases at J, with 4 bases between. The germline V gene has CDR1 PRHDT and CDR2 FYEKMQ (reference sequence). The CDR3 spans 13 residues. The CDR3 here is CASSLPAGNTIYF. CDR3 bases: TGTGCCAGCAGCTTACCAGCTGGAAACACCATATATTTT.

This chain links TRBV5-1 with TRBJ1-1; D is ambiguous. Germline V gene lookup returns CDR1 SGHRS and CDR2 YFSETQ. With 0 bases removed from V and 1 base from J, the gap between germline ends came to 7 bases. This CDR3 has 14 amino acids. The CDR3 here is CASSLGGANTEAFF. CDR3 sequence (DNA): TGCGCCAGCAGCTTGGGGGGAGCGAACACTGAAGCTTTCTTT.

The DNA for the CDR3 is TGTGCCAGCGGGACTTCAAACACCGGGGAGCTGTTTTTT. Its protein product is CASGTSNTGELFF. This sequence joins TRBV25-1 and TRBJ2-2; tentative D call: TRBD2 (6 bases). Germline V gene lookup returns CDR1 MGHDK and CDR2 SYGVNS. The length of the CDR3 is 13 residues. V was clipped by 8 bases and J by 2 bases, with 9 bases between them.

This chain connects TRBV6-5 to TRBJ1-6, with TRBD1 identical over 8 bases. Germline assignment: CDR1 MNHEY and CDR2 SVGAGI. The CDR3 totals 13 residues. V dropped 9 bases and J dropped 6; count of bases not matched to a gene: 4. In DNA, the CDR3 is TGTGCCAGTAGGACAGGGACTAATTCACCCCTCCACTTT. Amino acids: CASRTGTNSPLHF.

V and J are TRBV11-3 and TRBJ2-1; tentative D call: TRBD1 (6 bases). Deletions cut 5 bases from V and 10 bases from J, with 12 bases between. Germline V gene data show CDR1 as SGHNT and CDR2 as YENEEA. This CDR3 spans 12 amino acids. DNA for the CDR3: TGTGCCAGCAGCCCCAGGGGCAGAGAGCAGTTCTTC. This translates into CASSPRGREQFF.

The chain recombines TRBV5-6 with TRBJ2-7; D unresolved. The CDR3 contains 14 residues. Germline-derived CDR1 and CDR2 are SGHDT and YYEEEE. The V gene lost 0 bases and the J gene lost 2 bases, with 9 bases spanning the gap. The CDR3 coding sequence is TGTGCCAGCAGCTTGGTGGCGGCCACCTACGAGCAGTACTTC. This codes for CASSLVAATYEQYF.